The 2 T cell receptor beta chains below all came from one sample that was sequenced in a study of T cells expressing NK-cell markers. TCRdb derives one entry per CDR3 protein from the 5' RACE reads, leaving out DNA. The sample table sets out approximately 420,000 distinct CDR3 sequences. The source material was blood T cells: a sorted CD56 or NKG2C T cell subset, CD4+ or CD8+ T cells, or bulk PBMC T cells (not recorded which). All receptors come from a woman aged 45-65 years in good health.

The chain's CDR3 is CASSEGLSGGWGTAFF. The chain uses TRBV2 and TRBJ1-1. This CDR3 is built from 16 residues. Germline CDR1 is SNHLY and CDR2 is FYNNEI.

The chain employs TRBV5-1 and TRBJ2-1; TCRdb's D gene call, TRBD2, goes unchecked for lack of DNA. CDR1 and CDR2 from the germline V gene are SGHRS and YFSETQ. This CDR3 has 17 residues. The CDR3 region is CASSPHVGTDSYNEQFF.